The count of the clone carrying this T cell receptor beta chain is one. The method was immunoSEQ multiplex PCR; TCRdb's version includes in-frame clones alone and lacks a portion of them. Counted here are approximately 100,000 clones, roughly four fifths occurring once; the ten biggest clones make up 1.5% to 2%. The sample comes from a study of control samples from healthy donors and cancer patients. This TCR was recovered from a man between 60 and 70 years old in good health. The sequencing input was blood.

CDR3 DNA: TGTGCCAGCAGCACCCGGGCCCCCGGGACCCAGTACTTC. Translation gives CASSTRAPGTQYF. V and J are TRBV7-9 and TRBJ2-5; no clear D. CDR3 length: 13 residues. The V end lost 5 bases, the J end lost 7 bases, and 14 bases lay between the germline ends. The germline V gene has CDR1 SEHNR and CDR2 FQNEAQ (reference sequence). The entire variable domain, with the rest obtained from reference TRBV7-9 and TRBJ2-5, is as follows: DTGVSQNPRHKITKRGQNVTFRCDPISEHNRLYWYRQTLGQGPEFLTYFQNEAQLEKSRLLSDRFSAERPKGSFSTLEIQRTEQGDSAMYLCASSTRAPGTQYFGPGTRLLVL.